This T cell receptor (beta chain) was captured by sequencing in a study of read filtering for tumor transcriptome and immune sequencing. Study-wide background: Patients were 17 male and about 15 female, mean age 65.9 years, range about 47 to 85. After DNase treatment, RNA was made into whole-transcriptome libraries.

Many counts were recorded for this clonotype. Germline V gene lookup returns CDR1 MNHNY and CDR2 SVGAGI (reference sequence). CDR3 length: 13 residues. This library used about 360 ng RNA and molecular barcoded adaptors spanning alpha/delta and beta/gamma chains. MiXCR was run by TCRdb on the reads, yielding one entry per CDR3 protein. The data show 100,000 to 150,000 distinct CDR3 sequences, approximately 12% seen once. The sequence was collected from a donor at least 40 years old with multiple myeloma. J is TRBJ2-3 and V is TRBV6-6, with D perhaps TRBD1 or TRBD2 (5 bases each). The sequenced sample consisted of a population of CD138-negative cells sorted from bone marrow. CDR3 sequence: CSESGSSTDTQYF. The CDR3 region has the DNA TGTTCCGAGTCAGGGAGTAGCACAGATACGCAGTATTTT.